One sample yielded the 20 T cell receptor beta chains listed below, sequenced in a study of CD8 T cells in ankylosing spondylitis (dated by TCRdb to 2016 to 2017). The library was obtained by 5' RACE. The instrument given in TCRdb is Illumina HiSeq 2500. In TCRdb, the public reads were trimmed at Q25 with fastp and aligned with MiXCR, with productive beta chains retained. Each CDR3 protein appears once, grouped with its most common genes and DNA. Within this sample are 40,000 or so distinct CDR3 sequences, with 10% of them counted one time only. 16% of the sample comes from the top ten. Sequenced material: blood, either unsorted or a sorted T cell fraction (not recorded which). The receptors stem from a male donor with ankylosing spondylitis or in good health (not recorded which).

This clonotype was counted many times. The CDR3 protein is CASSLGDSTNEKLFF. Here the CDR3 DNA reads TGCGCCAGCAGCTTAGGGGATTCAACTAATGAAAAACTGTTTTTT. The rearrangement joins TRBV5-1 to TRBJ1-4, with a possible D match to TRBD1 (5 bases). Germline CDR1 SGHRS, CDR2 YFSETQ. Trimming removed 2 bases at V and 0 bases at J, with 8 bases between. CDR3 length equals 15 residues.

This clonotype was counted ten times or more. The rearrangement uses TRBV20-1 and TRBJ1-1; 8 nucleotides match TRBD1. Trimming cost V 6 bases and J 11 bases; bases outside gene matches: 14. The CDR3 has 13 amino acids. Germline V CDR1 and CDR2: DFQATT, SNEGSKA (reference sequence). The CDR3 loop is CSAEQDRGLGAFF. DNA for the CDR3: TGCAGTGCGGAGCAAGACAGGGGCCTCGGGGCTTTCTTT.

This clonotype was picked up many times. The chain couples TRBV12-3 or TRBV12-4 to TRBJ2-7; D uncertain. V lost 5 bases and J 6 bases, leaving 11 bases between the germline ends. This CDR3 contains 12 residues. CDR3 region: CASSITTGEQYF. CDR3 in DNA: TGTGCCAGCAGTATCACAACGGGCGAGCAGTACTTC.

This clonotype came up many times. The J gene is TRBJ2-1, the V gene TRBV7-9; 9 bases map to TRBD1. This CDR3 is built from 15 residues. Unmatched junction bases numbered 2, after V lost 1 base and J lost 4 bases. From germline, CDR1 is SEHNR and CDR2 FQNEAQ (reference sequence). The CDR3 nucleotides are TGTGCCAGCAGCTTAGAGGGACAGGGTTACAATGAGCAGTTCTTC. Translating it yields CASSLEGQGYNEQFF. Supplemented by reference TRBV7-9 and TRBJ2-1, the full variable domain reads DTGVSQNPRHKITKRGQNVTFRCDPISEHNRLYWYRQTLGQGPEFLTYFQNEAQLEKSRLLSDRFSAERPKGSFSTLEIQRTEQGDSAMYLCASSLEGQGYNEQFFGPGTRLTVL.

V usage is TRBV2 and J usage is TRBJ2-5; 14 bases align to TRBD2. Trimming at V came to 0 bases and at J to 1 base, leaving 4 bases not matched to a gene. CDR3 length equals 18 residues. The germline V gene encodes CDR1 SNHLY and CDR2 FYNNEI. Written as DNA, the CDR3 is TGTGCCAGCAGTGAAGCGCAGGGACTAGCGGGAGCCCAAGAGACCCAGTACTTC. It codes for CASSEAQGLAGAQETQYF. Filled out from reference TRBV2 and TRBJ2-5, the complete variable domain reads EPEVTQTPSHQVTQMGQEVILRCVPISNHLYFYWYRQILGQKVEFLVSFYNNEISEKSEIFDDQFSVERPDGSNFTLKIRSTKLEDSAMYFCASSEAQGLAGAQETQYFGPGTRLLVL.

This clonotype has a count of ten or more. The chain combines TRBV20-1 with TRBJ1-5; D possibly corresponds to TRBD1 (5 bases). V dropped 8 bases and J dropped 1 base, with 15 bases sitting between them. There are 14 residues in the CDR3. Germline CDR1 reads DFQATT; CDR2 reads SNEGSKA (reference sequence). The CDR3, as DNA: TGCAGTATGATGCGTGGGGGAAGCAATCAGCCCCAGCATTTT. It specifies CSMMRGGSNQPQHF.

This clonotype occurred many times. The rearrangement joins TRBV5-1 to TRBJ2-3; D gene uncertain. The V end lost 0 bases, the J end lost 1 base, and 9 bases lay between the germline ends. From germline, CDR1 is SGHRS and CDR2 YFSETQ. The CDR3 runs to 15 residues. The CDR3 loop reads CASSLGWVRTDTQYF. CDR3 nucleotides: TGCGCCAGCAGCTTGGGCTGGGTTCGCACAGATACGCAGTATTTT.

In its sample, this clonotype was seen many times. The chain has TRBV3-1 and TRBJ2-1, with 8 positions matching TRBD2. CDR3 length equals 13 residues. Germline CDR1 reads LGHDT; CDR2 reads YNNKEL (reference sequence). V was clipped by 7 bases and J by 8 bases; unmatched bases: 7. The CDR3 nucleotides read TGTGCCAGCAAACACCGGGAGGGCGATGAGCAGTTCTTC. Its protein product is CASKHREGDEQFF.

This clonotype was detected a few times. The chain combines TRBV2 with TRBJ1-1; no clear D. The CDR3 is made up of 11 amino acids. Germline V gene data show CDR1 as SNHLY and CDR2 as FYNNEI. Between the trimmed V and J ends, which lost 3 bases and 11 bases, there was a span of 10 bases. CDR3 loop: CASSDTVEAFF. The CDR3 DNA sequence: TGTGCCAGCAGTGACACGGTTGAGGCTTTCTTT. The complete variable domain, with remaining parts taken from reference TRBV2 and TRBJ1-1, reads EPEVTQTPSHQVTQMGQEVILRCVPISNHLYFYWYRQILGQKVEFLVSFYNNEISEKSEIFDDQFSVERPDGSNFTLKIRSTKLEDSAMYFCASSDTVEAFFGQGTRLTVV.

This clonotype was recorded at least ten times. The DNA for the CDR3 is TGCAGTGCTACCGGACAGGCCGAGCAGTTCTTC. Translation gives CSATGQAEQFF. V usage is TRBV20-1 and J usage is TRBJ2-1, with 7 nucleotides matching TRBD1. From germline, CDR1 is DFQATT and CDR2 SNEGSKA (reference sequence). The CDR3 has 11 residues. Germline trimming cut 4 bases from V and 10 bases from J; bases unmatched to any gene: 4.

This clonotype was counted at least ten times. The gene calls are TRBV12-3 or TRBV12-4 and TRBJ2-1; 8 nucleotides line up with TRBD2. The CDR3 consists of 15 residues. Losses at the gene ends were 6 bases for V and 1 base for J; bases not matched to a gene: 5. In DNA, the CDR3 is TGTGCCAGCAGCCACAGCGGGAGTTCCTACAATGAGCAGTTCTTC. It encodes CASSHSGSSYNEQFF.

In this sample, this clonotype turned up many times. This chain connects TRBV27 to TRBJ1-6, with D uncertain. Trimming pared 2 bases from V and 6 bases from J, leaving 2 bases between. Per the germline V gene, CDR1 is MNHEY and CDR2 is SMNVEV (reference sequence). This CDR3 spans 12 amino acids. Written as DNA, the CDR3 is TGTGCCAGCAGTTTAGTTAATTCACCCCTCCACTTT. Protein sequence: CASSLVNSPLHF.

V gene TRBV2 combines with J gene TRBJ2-1, with 13 bases aligning to TRBD2. CDR1 is SNHLY and CDR2 is FYNNEI in the germline V gene. With 11 bases clipped from V and 0 bases from J, the junction kept 13 bases outside the gene matches. The CDR3 sequence is 18 residues long. CDR3 sequence: CAFRGLAGTPSSYNEQFF. CDR3 DNA: TGTGCCTTCAGGGGACTAGCGGGAACCCCGAGCTCCTACAATGAGCAGTTCTTC. The complete variable domain, with remaining parts taken from reference TRBV2 and TRBJ2-1, reads EPEVTQTPSHQVTQMGQEVILRCVPISNHLYFYWYRQILGQKVEFLVSFYNNEISEKSEIFDDQFSVERPDGSNFTLKIRSTKLEDSAMYFCAFRGLAGTPSSYNEQFFGPGTRLTVL.

This clonotype was seen only once. This rearrangement joins TRBV9 to TRBJ2-1; D call uncertain. This CDR3 spans 13 amino acids. Germline loops: CDR1 SGDLS, CDR2 YYNGEE. V gave up 4 bases and J gave up 6 bases, with 11 bases separating them. Here the CDR3 DNA reads TGTGCCAGCAGCCCCTTGGGTCGCAATGAGCAGTTCTTC. Translated, it gives CASSPLGRNEQFF.

This clonotype has ten or more counts. The V and J genes are TRBV10-3 and TRBJ2-1; 7 nucleotides line up with TRBD1. Per the germline V gene, CDR1 is ENHRY and CDR2 is SYGVKD. Losses at the gene ends were 4 bases for V and 2 bases for J; bases not matched to a gene: 2. CDR3 length equals 14 residues. For the CDR3, the DNA is TGTGCCATCAGTGCGGACAGGACCTACAATGAGCAGTTCTTC. This encodes CAISADRTYNEQFF.

As regards this clonotype: This could be a read error, since a much larger clone is one nucleotide away. The chain is built from TRBV3-1 and TRBJ1-2; D remains unclear. The germline gives CDR1 LGHDT, CDR2 YNNKEL (reference sequence). The CDR3 sequence is 15 residues long. The CDR3 spells CACSPSGSRYYGYTF. For the CDR3, the DNA is TGTGCCTGCAGCCCCTCTGGTAGCAGGTACTATGGCTACACCTTC.

The sample holds many counts of this clonotype. The chain carries TRBV20-1 and TRBJ2-7; TRBD1 is a possible D gene (6 bases). The CDR3 consists of 13 residues. From germline, CDR1 is DFQATT and CDR2 SNEGSKA (reference sequence). The V gene lost 3 bases and the J gene lost 0 bases, with 9 bases spanning the gap. The CDR3 nucleotides are TGCAGTGCTAGTCGACAGGACTCCTACGAGCAGTACTTC. It specifies CSASRQDSYEQYF.

This clonotype was seen at least ten times. This chain links TRBV20-1 with TRBJ1-5; D perhaps matches TRBD1 (5 bases). CDR1 is DFQATT and CDR2 is SNEGSKA in the germline V gene (reference sequence). The CDR3 length is 15 residues. Between the trimmed V and J ends, which lost 4 bases and 0 bases, there was a span of 13 bases. CDR3 in amino acids: CSATYQGVSNQPQHF. In DNA form, the CDR3 reads TGCAGTGCTACCTACCAGGGAGTTAGCAATCAGCCCCAGCATTTT.

The table lists this clonotype with many counts. The chain is built from TRBV5-1 and TRBJ2-3, with D hard to call. The CDR3 has 11 residues. Germline V gives CDR1 SGHRS, CDR2 YFSETQ. V dropped 3 bases and J dropped 2 bases, with 1 base sitting between them. As DNA, the CDR3 is TGCGCCAGCAGCTCCACAGATACGCAGTATTTT. The encoded protein is CASSSTDTQYF.

This clonotype has only one observation. The chain employs TRBV14 and TRBJ2-7; D ambiguous. V lost 1 base and J 0 bases, leaving 1 base between the germline ends. CDR1 and CDR2 (germline): SGHDN, FVKESK. This CDR3 is built from 12 residues. The CDR3 sequence: CASSQGSYEQYF. CDR3 in DNA: TGTGCCAGCAGCCAAGGCTCCTACGAGCAGTACTTC.